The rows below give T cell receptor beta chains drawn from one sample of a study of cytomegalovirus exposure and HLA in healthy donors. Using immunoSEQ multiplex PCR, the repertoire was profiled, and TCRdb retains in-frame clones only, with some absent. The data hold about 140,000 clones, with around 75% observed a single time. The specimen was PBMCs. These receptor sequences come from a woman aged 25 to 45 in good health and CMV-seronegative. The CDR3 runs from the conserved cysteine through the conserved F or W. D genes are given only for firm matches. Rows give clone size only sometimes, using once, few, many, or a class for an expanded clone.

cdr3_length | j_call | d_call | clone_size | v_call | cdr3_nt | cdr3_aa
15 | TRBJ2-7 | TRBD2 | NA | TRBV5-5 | TGTGCCAGCAGCTCACCAACTCGGGGGGCCTACGAGCAGTACTTC | CASSSPTRGAYEQYF
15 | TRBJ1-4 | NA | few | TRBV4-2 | TGTGCCAGCAGCCAAGGGCTTGCAACTAATGAAAAACTGTTTTTT | CASSQGLATNEKLFF
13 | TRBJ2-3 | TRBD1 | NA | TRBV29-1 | TGCAGCGGCGACACAGGGGGCACAGATACGCAGTATTTT | CSGDTGGTDTQYF
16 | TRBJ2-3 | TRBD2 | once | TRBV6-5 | TGTGCCAGCAGTTACGGGCGGGGGGCGGGCACAGATACGCAGTATTTT | CASSYGRGAGTDTQYF
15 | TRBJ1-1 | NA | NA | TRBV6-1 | TGTGCCAGCAGACGGTCTTCTAACCAGAACACTGAAGCTTTCTTT | CASRRSSNQNTEAFF
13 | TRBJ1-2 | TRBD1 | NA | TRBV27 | TGTGCCAGCAAACCAGACAGGGTCTATGGCTACACCTTC | CASKPDRVYGYTF
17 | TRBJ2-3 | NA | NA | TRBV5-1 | TGCGCCAGCAGCTTGGGTCCCGAGGCGGGACTCACAGATACGCAGTATTTT | CASSLGPEAGLTDTQYF
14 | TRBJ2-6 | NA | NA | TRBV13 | TGTGCCAGCAGGCTAAACTCTGGGGCCAACGTCCTGACTTTC | CASRLNSGANVLTF
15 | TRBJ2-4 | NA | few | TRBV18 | TGTGCCAGCTCACTCCTCCCGGACACGGTGGGCATTCAGTACTTC | CASSLLPDTVGIQYF
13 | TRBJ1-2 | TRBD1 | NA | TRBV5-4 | TGTGCCAGCTCCGAGGGACAGGGGTATGGCTACACCTTC | CASSEGQGYGYTF
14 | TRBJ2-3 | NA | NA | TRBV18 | TGTGCCAGCTCCCAGGTTTTGAGCACAGATACGCAGTATTTT | CASSQVLSTDTQYF
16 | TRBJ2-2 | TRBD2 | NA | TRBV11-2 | TGTGCCAGCAGCCCGAGACTAGCGGGAAACACCGGGGAGCTGTTTTTT | CASSPRLAGNTGELFF
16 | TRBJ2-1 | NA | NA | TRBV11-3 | TGTGCCAGCAGCCCTAGGGGGGGCGCTTCCTACAATGAGCAGTTCTTC | CASSPRGGASYNEQFF
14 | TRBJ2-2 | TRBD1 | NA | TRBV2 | TGTGCCAGCATCGGGACAGAGCTCACCGGGGAGCTGTTTTTT | CASIGTELTGELFF
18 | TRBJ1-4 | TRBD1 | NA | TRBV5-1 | TGCGCCAGCAGCTTGGATCAGGACAGGTGGGGCCAGAGAGAAAAACTGTTTTTT | CASSLDQDRWGQREKLFF
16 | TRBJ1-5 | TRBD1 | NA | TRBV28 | TGTGCCAGCAGTTTATTTAGGACAGGGAACAATCAGCCCCAGCATTTT | CASSLFRTGNNQPQHF
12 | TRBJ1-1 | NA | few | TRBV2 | TGTGCCAGCAGTCCCTACAGCACTGAAGCTTTCTTT | CASSPYSTEAFF
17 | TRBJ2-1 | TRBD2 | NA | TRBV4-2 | TGTGCCAGCAGCAACGACCCCGGGACTAGCGGGTACAATGAGCAGTTCTTC | CASSNDPGTSGYNEQFF
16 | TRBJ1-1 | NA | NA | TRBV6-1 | TGTGCCAGCAGTGAAGCCCACAGGTTCCAGAACACTGAAGCTTTCTTT | CASSEAHRFQNTEAFF
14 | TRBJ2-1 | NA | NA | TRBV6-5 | TGTGCCACCACGGACTGGGGGACACAAAAAGAGCAGTTCTTC | CATTDWGTQKEQFF
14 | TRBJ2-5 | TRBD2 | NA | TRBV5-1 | TGCGCCAGCAGTTTGTCGGGGGGCCAAGAGACCCAGTACTTC | CASSLSGGQETQYF
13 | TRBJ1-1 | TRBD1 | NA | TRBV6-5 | TGTGCCAGCAGTTACGGCAGGGGGACTGAAGCTTTCTTT | CASSYGRGTEAFF
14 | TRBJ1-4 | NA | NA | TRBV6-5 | TGTGCCAGCAGCTCCGGGTTTGCTAATGAAAAACTGTTTTTT | CASSSGFANEKLFF
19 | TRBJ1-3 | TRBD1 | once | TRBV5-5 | TGTGCCAGCAGCTTCGGGGGACAGGATACTCATTACTCTGGAAACACCATATATTTT | CASSFGGQDTHYSGNTIYF
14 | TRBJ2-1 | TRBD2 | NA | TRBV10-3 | TGTGCCATCAGTCCGGGACTAGCGGTCAATGAGCAGTTCTTC | CAISPGLAVNEQFF
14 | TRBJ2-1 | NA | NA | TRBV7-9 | TGTGCCAGCAGCTTCTCGACTAGTCTCAATGAGCAGTTCTTC | CASSFSTSLNEQFF
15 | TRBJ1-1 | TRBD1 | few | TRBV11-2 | TGTGCCAGCAGCTCCAACCGACAGGGGAACACTGAAGCTTTCTTT | CASSSNRQGNTEAFF
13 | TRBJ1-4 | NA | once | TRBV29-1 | TGCAGCGTGGAGACAGCAACTAATGAAAAACTGTTTTTT | CSVETATNEKLFF
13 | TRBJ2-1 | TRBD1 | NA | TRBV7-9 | TGTGCCAGAAGGGAAACAGGGGCCAATGAGCAGTTCTTC | CARRETGANEQFF
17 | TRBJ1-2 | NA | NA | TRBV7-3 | TGTGCCAGCAGCTTAACCTCCGGGACTGGATCTATGGTGGGCTACACCTTC | CASSLTSGTGSMVGYTF
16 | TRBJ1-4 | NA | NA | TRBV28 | TGTGCCAGCAGTTCGGGCGCGGTTTGGGGCCGAGAAAAACTGTTTTTT | CASSSGAVWGREKLFF
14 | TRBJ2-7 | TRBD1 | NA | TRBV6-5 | TGTGCCAGCATTGGACAGGGCCCTCCCTACGAGCAGTACTTC | CASIGQGPPYEQYF
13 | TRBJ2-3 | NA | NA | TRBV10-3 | TGTGCCATCAGTGGAACTACTACAGATACGCAGTATTTT | CAISGTTTDTQYF
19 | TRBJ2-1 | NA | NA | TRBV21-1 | TGTGCCAGCAGCAAATGGGGCAGGGTGTTAGGAAGCTCCTACAATGAGCAGTTCTTC | CASSKWGRVLGSSYNEQFF
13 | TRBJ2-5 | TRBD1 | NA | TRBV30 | TGTGCCTGGAGTACAGGGGTCCAAGAGACCCAGTACTTC | CAWSTGVQETQYF
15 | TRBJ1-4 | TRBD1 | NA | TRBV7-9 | TGTGCCAGCAGCTTAGAAACAGGGGGCCTAGAAAAACTGTTTTTT | CASSLETGGLEKLFF
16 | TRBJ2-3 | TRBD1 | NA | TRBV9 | TGTGCCAGCAGCCCCACCGGGGACAGGAGAACAGATACGCAGTATTTT | CASSPTGDRRTDTQYF
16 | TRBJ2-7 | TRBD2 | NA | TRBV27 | TGTGCCAGCAGTTTAGTTCTAGCGGGAGGTCGGTACGAGCAGTACTTC | CASSLVLAGGRYEQYF
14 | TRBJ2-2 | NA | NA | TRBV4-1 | TGCGCCAGCAGCCAAACAGGGAGCACCGGGGAGCTGTTTTTT | CASSQTGSTGELFF
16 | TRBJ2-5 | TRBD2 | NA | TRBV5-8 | TGTGCCAGCAGCTTGGGGGTAGCGGGGGCCCAAGAGACCCAGTACTTC | CASSLGVAGAQETQYF
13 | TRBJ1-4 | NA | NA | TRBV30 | TGTGCCTGGAGCCCGGGTCGATATGAAAAACTGTTTTTT | CAWSPGRYEKLFF
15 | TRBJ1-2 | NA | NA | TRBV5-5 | TGTGCCAGCAGCTTGGGGGCAGGTTTTATTTATGGCTACACCTTC | CASSLGAGFIYGYTF
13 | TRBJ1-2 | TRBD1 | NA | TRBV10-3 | TGTGCCATCAGTTACTCAGGGGGCGATGGCTACACCTTC | CAISYSGGDGYTF
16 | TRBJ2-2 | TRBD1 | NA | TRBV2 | TGTGCCAGCAGTGAAGCGTGGACAGGGTACCCCGGGGAGCTGTTTTTT | CASSEAWTGYPGELFF
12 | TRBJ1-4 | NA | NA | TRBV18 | TGTGCCAGCTCACCCAATCAGGAAAAACTGTTTTTT | CASSPNQEKLFF
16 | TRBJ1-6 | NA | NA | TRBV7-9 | TGTGCCAGCAACGTGGACAGTAGCTCCTATAATTCACCCCTCCACTTT | CASNVDSSSYNSPLHF
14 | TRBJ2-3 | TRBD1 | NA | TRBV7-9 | TGTGCCAGCAGCTTAGAGGACAGGAAGGGTACGCAGTATTTT | CASSLEDRKGTQYF
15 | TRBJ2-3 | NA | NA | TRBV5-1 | TGCGCCAGCAGCCTTGGGGAGTTTGCTATAGATACGCAGTATTTT | CASSLGEFAIDTQYF
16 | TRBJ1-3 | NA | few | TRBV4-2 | TGTGCCAGCAGCCAAGACGGAGGCAGGGGTGGAAACACCATATATTTT | CASSQDGGRGGNTIYF
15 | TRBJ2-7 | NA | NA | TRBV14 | TGTGCCAGCAGCCATTCTCAGGCGGGCTCCTACGAGCAGTACTTC | CASSHSQAGSYEQYF
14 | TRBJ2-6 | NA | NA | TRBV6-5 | TGTGCCAGCAGGTCAGGGGCTGGGGCCAACGTCCTGACTTTC | CASRSGAGANVLTF
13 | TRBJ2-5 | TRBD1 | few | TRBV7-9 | TGTGCCAGCAGCCAAACAGGGGAAGCGACCCAGTACTTC | CASSQTGEATQYF
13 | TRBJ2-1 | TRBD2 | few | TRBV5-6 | TGTGCCAGCAGCCCTACGGGAGGCAATGAGCAGTTCTTC | CASSPTGGNEQFF
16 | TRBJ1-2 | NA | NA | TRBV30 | TGTGCCTGGAGCGGGTTAGGTTCGAACCGCCCCTATGGCTACACCTTC | CAWSGLGSNRPYGYTF
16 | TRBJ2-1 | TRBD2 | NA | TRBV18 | TGTGCCAGCTCACCCCAAGGACTAGCGGGACGCAATGAGCAGTTCTTC | CASSPQGLAGRNEQFF
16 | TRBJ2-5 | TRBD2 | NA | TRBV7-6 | TGTGCCAGCAGCTTATTTAGCGGGGGGCGGGAAGAGACCCAGTACTTC | CASSLFSGGREETQYF
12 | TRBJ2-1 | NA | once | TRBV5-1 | TGCGCCAGCAGCTCCAGGCATGGTGAGCAGTTCTTC | CASSSRHGEQFF
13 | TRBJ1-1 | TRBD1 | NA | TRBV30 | TGTGCCTGGAGTGTAGGGGGACAGGGGAAAGCTTTCTTT | CAWSVGGQGKAFF
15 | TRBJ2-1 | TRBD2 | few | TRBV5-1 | TGCGCCAGCAGGGAGACTAGCGGGAGGGCGAATGAGCAGTTCTTC | CASRETSGRANEQFF
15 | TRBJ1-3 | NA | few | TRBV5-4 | TGTGCCAGCAGTAAAGACAGTGTCTCTGGAAACACCATATATTTT | CASSKDSVSGNTIYF